Listed here are 22 T cell receptor beta chains from one sample, sequenced in a study of shared clonotypes between healthy human individuals. The method was immunoSEQ multiplex PCR; TCRdb's version includes in-frame clones alone and lacks a portion of them. The data contain some 2,100,000 clones, nearly 97% of them seen just once; the ten biggest clones take up 0.13%. The sample was naive CD4+ T cells sorted from blood. The subset: CD45RA+ positively selected. These receptors all stem from a man aged 18 to 30 in good health.

To note about this clone: Other DNA sequences within the sample encode an identical CDR3. The rearrangement joins TRBV28 to TRBJ2-5; D is perhaps TRBD1 (5 bases). The CDR3 covers 12 residues. CDR1 is MDHEN and CDR2 is SYDVKM in the germline V gene. Trimming cost V 2 bases and J 5 bases, with 6 bases left between them. DNA for the CDR3: TGTGCCAGCAGTTTAAGGGGTGAGACCCAGTACTTC. Translation gives CASSLRGETQYF.

This clone was counted once. The chain carries TRBV30 and TRBJ1-1; D call uncertain. The ends were cut back, 3 bases at V and 5 bases at J, with 7 bases in the middle. The CDR3 loop spans 11 amino acids. Per germline, CDR1 GTSNPN and CDR2 SVGIG (reference sequence). The CDR3 region has the DNA TGTGCCTGGAGATACGGGACTGAAGCTTTCTTT. This codes for CAWRYGTEAFF.

The chain recombines TRBV4-3 with TRBJ2-2; a possible D gene is TRBD1 (5 bases). Looked up from germline, CDR1 is LGHNA and CDR2 is YSLEER. This CDR3 has 15 residues. With 1 base removed from V and 8 bases from J, the gap between germline ends came to 14 bases. CDR3 in amino acids: CASSQGGRAIGELFF. In nucleotides, the CDR3 is TGCGCCAGCAGCCAAGGGGGCAGGGCCATTGGGGAGCTGTTTTTT.

About this clone itself: A much larger clone sits a single nucleotide away, making a read error possible. This specimen includes other DNA sequences encoding the same CDR3. The genes are TRBV7-3 and TRBJ1-1, with D perhaps matching TRBD1 (5 bases). The CDR3 is made up of 13 amino acids. Germline CDR1 is SGHTA and CDR2 is FQGTGA. Trimming pared 3 bases from V and 2 bases from J, leaving 7 bases between. Here the CDR3 DNA reads TGTGCCAGCAGCTTTGGGGGTAACACTGAAGCTTTCTTT. Translating gives CASSFGGNTEAFF. Full variable domain (rest looked up from reference TRBV7-3 and TRBJ1-1): GAGVSQTPSNKVTEKGKYVELRCDPISGHTALYWYRQSLGQGPEFLIYFQGTGAADDSGLPNDRFFAVRPEGSVSTLKIQRTERGDSAVYLCASSFGGNTEAFFGQGTRLTVV.

The chain uses TRBV30 and TRBJ2-2, with D tentatively TRBD2 (5 bases). Per the germline V gene, CDR1 is GTSNPN and CDR2 is SVGIG (reference sequence). There are 14 residues in the CDR3. V dropped 3 bases and J dropped 6 bases, with 14 bases sitting between them. The CDR3 spells CAWRLLTGSGELFF. In DNA form, the CDR3 reads TGTGCCTGGAGACTCCTGACGGGGTCCGGGGAGCTGTTTTTT.

The chain combines TRBV11-2 with TRBJ2-7, with TRBD1 as a possible D gene (6 bases). CDR3 length: 15 amino acids. Trimming removed 4 bases from V and 0 bases from J, with 13 bases in between. Germline assignment: CDR1 SGHAT and CDR2 FQNNGV. Here the CDR3 reads CASSSFKGDSYEQYF. Here the CDR3 DNA reads TGTGCCAGCAGCTCCTTCAAGGGGGACTCCTACGAGCAGTACTTC.

V and J are TRBV5-4 and TRBJ2-2, with D unclear. The V gene lost 4 bases and the J gene lost 4 bases, with 17 bases spanning the gap. Looked up from germline, CDR1 is SGHNT and CDR2 is YYREEE (reference sequence). The CDR3 length is 16 residues. For the CDR3, the DNA is TGTGCCAGCAGCCCGATGGCGGTTCCTGGCACCGGGGAGCTGTTTTTT. Translated, it gives CASSPMAVPGTGELFF.

The chain is built from TRBV5-1 and TRBJ2-3, with D uncertain. Germline-derived CDR1 and CDR2 are SGHRS and YFSETQ. Trimming took off 0 bases at V and 0 bases at J, with 11 bases between the two ends. The CDR3 is 16 amino acids. The CDR3 spells CASSLGVSLSTDTQYF. The CDR3 region has the DNA TGCGCCAGCAGCTTGGGTGTCAGCCTTAGCACAGATACGCAGTATTTT.

This chain links TRBV6-1 with TRBJ2-3, with unresolved D. Germline CDR1 and CDR2: MNHNS and SASEGT. CDR3 length: 13 residues. The V end lost 6 bases, the J end lost 1 base, and 8 bases lay between the germline ends. CDR3 residues: CASRGWGTDTQYF. For the CDR3, the DNA is TGTGCCAGCAGGGGTTGGGGCACAGATACGCAGTATTTT.

This clone was picked up one time. The rearrangement links TRBV5-8 to TRBJ2-7; no clear D. CDR3 length: 14 residues. The V end was cut by 0 bases, the J end by 0 bases, with 7 bases between. From germline, CDR1 is SGHTS and CDR2 YDEGEE. DNA for the CDR3: TGTGCCAGCAGCTTGGCGGGTAGCTCCTACGAGCAGTACTTC. Protein product: CASSLAGSSYEQYF.

The chain is built from TRBV27 and TRBJ2-7; 7 positions agree with TRBD2. The J segment lost 2 bases and the V segment lost 5 bases, leaving 9 bases of the junction unmatched. The CDR3 sequence is 15 residues long. Per the germline V gene, CDR1 is MNHEY and CDR2 is SMNVEV (reference sequence). The chain's CDR3 is CASSPKAGPTYEQYF. CDR3 coding DNA: TGTGCCAGCAGTCCGAAAGCGGGACCGACCTACGAGCAGTACTTC.

The chain employs TRBV27 and TRBJ1-1; 9 bases align to TRBD1. Germline CDR1 reads MNHEY; CDR2 reads SMNVEV (reference sequence). The junction had 18 bases not matched to a gene; V was cut back by 6 bases and J by 4 bases. CDR3 length: 18 amino acids. In DNA form, the CDR3 reads TGTGCCAGCAGCATGCTGAACAGGGGGCACGGGGAAGGCACTGAAGCTTTCTTT. Protein sequence: CASSMLNRGHGEGTEAFF.

The chain links TRBV9 to TRBJ1-1; D might be TRBD1 (5 bases). Germline CDR1 is SGDLS and CDR2 is YYNGEE. This CDR3 has 15 amino acids. V lost 4 bases and J lost 5, with 18 bases in between. Here the CDR3 reads CASSSGEGLRTEAFF. The DNA of the CDR3 is TGTGCCAGCAGCTCGGGGGAGGGGTTGAGGACTGAAGCTTTCTTT.

The chain employs TRBV25-1 and TRBJ2-7, with TRBD1 identical over 8 bases. CDR1 and CDR2 (germline): MGHDK, SYGVNS. The CDR3 contains 13 residues. The CDR3 loop reads CAGTGGFTYEQYF. The DNA of the CDR3 is TGTGCGGGTACAGGGGGATTTACCTACGAGCAGTACTTC.

As regards this clone: This sample also contains other DNA sequences that code for the same CDR3. The chain has TRBV5-1 and TRBJ1-2; TRBD1 agrees at 7 bases. The CDR3 is 13 residues long. V lost 2 bases and J lost 3; bases outside the gene matches: 1. Germline assignment: CDR1 SGHRS and CDR2 YFSETQ. CDR3 DNA sequence: TGCGCCAGCAGCTTTGACAGGGACTATGGCTACACCTTC. Protein: CASSFDRDYGYTF.

As to this clone: This CDR3 is also generated by other DNA sequences in the sample. V usage is TRBV30 and J usage is TRBJ1-5; D possibly corresponds to TRBD1 (6 bases). CDR1 GTSNPN and CDR2 SVGIG come from the germline V gene (reference sequence). The CDR3 runs 13 residues. Trimming shortened V by 2 bases and J by 4 bases, and 9 bases separated the two germline ends. CDR3 protein: CAWSPTGNQPQHF. CDR3 bases: TGTGCCTGGAGTCCGACAGGAAATCAGCCCCAGCATTTT.

The rearrangement uses TRBV9 and TRBJ1-4; D is possibly TRBD1 (6 bases). The CDR3 contains 15 residues. Trimming removed 4 bases at V and 6 bases at J, with 16 bases between. Germline loops: CDR1 SGDLS, CDR2 YYNGEE. CDR3 in DNA: TGTGCCAGCAGCCCTACAGGGTACTACGATGAAAAACTGTTTTTT. It specifies CASSPTGYYDEKLFF.

The chain has TRBV6-5 and TRBJ2-2, with 9 bases that match TRBD1. CDR1 is MNHEY, CDR2 SVGAGI, per germline. The CDR3 has 15 residues. The trim removed 6 bases at V and 6 bases at J, leaving 8 bases unmatched. CDR3 in DNA: TGTGCCAGCAGGAAAACCGGGACAGGGTCCGGGGAGCTGTTTTTT. It encodes CASRKTGTGSGELFF.

The chain recombines TRBV2 with TRBJ2-3; tentatively, D is TRBD1 or TRBD2 (5 bases each). CDR3 length: 13 residues. Germline CDR1 SNHLY, CDR2 FYNNEI. V was clipped by 2 bases and J by 4 bases, with 7 bases between them. CDR3 protein: CASSEPGPDTQYF. For the CDR3, the DNA is TGTGCCAGCAGTGAACCGGGGCCAGATACGCAGTATTTT.

The chain joins TRBV7-9 to TRBJ2-7; possible D gene TRBD1, 6 bases. The CDR3 is 11 residues long. Per the germline V gene, CDR1 is SEHNR and CDR2 is FQNEAQ (reference sequence). The V end was cut by 5 bases, the J end by 9 bases, with 11 bases between. Here the CDR3 reads CASSREGGQYF. The CDR3 bases are TGTGCCAGCAGCCGTGAAGGGGGGCAGTACTTC.

The V call is TRBV6-6, the J call TRBJ1-3, with TRBD1 as a possible D gene (6 bases). CDR3 length equals 14 residues. Germline CDR1 MNHNY, CDR2 SVGAGI (reference sequence). V gave up 7 bases and J gave up 0 bases, with 10 bases separating them. This CDR3 reads CASTTGSSGNTIYF. Here the CDR3 DNA reads TGTGCCAGCACCACAGGGAGCTCTGGAAACACCATATATTTT.

V and J are TRBV6-5 and TRBJ1-2; the D is unclear. CDR1 and CDR2 from the germline V gene are MNHEY and SVGAGI. Between the trimmed V and J ends, which lost 5 bases and 5 bases, there was a span of 12 bases. This CDR3 spans 13 amino acids. CDR3 loop: CASSQIGFYGYTF. CDR3 DNA: TGTGCCAGCAGTCAAATCGGGTTTTATGGCTACACCTTC.